This T cell receptor (beta chain) comes out of a study of cytomegalovirus exposure and HLA in healthy donors (dated by TCRdb to the late 2010s). About the investigation overall: An earlier analysis of several hundred of the donors reported about 300 Gb of sequence data and 117 million unique TCR beta sequences obtained from some 170 million T cells. An early release covering roughly 580 HLA-typed donors comprised roughly 300 gigabases of sequencing data and 85 million to 100 million unique TCR sequences. Of the 300 to 500 genotyped donors, 80% to 90% were placed in the genetic ancestry cluster associated with self-reported Caucasian donors. The study was designed to test whether signatures of past pathogen exposure could be identified by cataloging public T cell receptors. The study used immunosequencing to profile the T cell repertoires of approximately 650 subjects and linked those repertoires to cytomegalovirus serostatus. Along with the roughly 670-subject first cohort, a separate validation cohort of over a hundred different subjects was used. To predict cytomegalovirus infection status, the study brought together high-throughput TCR immunosequencing, statistical association of individual TCRs with disease status, and machine learning. In a later analysis, previously published TCR beta repertoires from fewer than 750 donors were re-analyzed and high-resolution HLA genotyping was added so that TCR occurrence patterns could be studied. In the later analysis, no new phenotypic data were used to find candidate immune exposures; instead, reliance was placed on TCR beta sequences and their occurrence across donors. An earlier analysis of 587 of the donors used high-throughput TCR beta sequencing to judge whether each TCR beta V gene segment behaved as functional or pseudogenic. Donor age, sex, ethnicity and CMV serostatus were compiled together with the repertoire data. In a later genetic analysis, genome-wide SNP genotypes for about three fifths of the roughly 670 donors were used, and that subset was treated as a discovery cohort. All discovery cohort repertoires had been generated on a single sequencing platform. HLA typing covered class I and class II loci at four-digit resolution. The number of donors typed differed by locus, with about 629-630 for A, B, C, DRB1 and DQB1, 522 for DQA1, approximately 580 for DPA1, and around 460 for DPB1. About 5 DR-DQ haplotypes were handled as single units for association and clustering, since linkage in the cohort was strong. On average, 235,054 unique TCR beta nucleotide sequences were sequenced per donor among a few hundred genotyped donors of the cohort, with roughly 20% of those sequences being non-productive.

Study-level results and caveats: Because the 87-base-pair reads could not distinguish some IMGT-functional V segments, including TRBV6-2 and TRBV6-3, those segments were excluded. In vitro tests confirmed that a few of the cytomegalovirus-associated TCR beta chains recognize cytomegalovirus antigens. A further reported finding was that TCR beta sequences accurately predicted the HLA-A and HLA-B alleles for most subjects in the first cohort. A cluster of highly shared sequence variants was judged likely to represent a technical artifact of the sequencing pipeline. Presence/absence analyses assumed roughly uniform sequencing depth across donors, an assumption that may not hold. Cytomegalovirus status was reported to be diagnosed by the classifier with high specificity and sensitivity in both the original and validation cohorts. The only immune exposure information available for the cohort was CMV serostatus. When HLA alleles, especially DR and DQ, strongly co-occurred, attributing TCR associations to individual alleles was difficult. In a later analysis, HLA-associated TCR beta chains were found to be more clonally expanded and to have lower generation probabilities than equally common non-associated chains. Most TCR sequences were seen in very few donors, while some public TCRs were found in many individuals. In a later analysis, TCR association rates were found to vary across HLA loci, with the most associated TCRs seen for DRB1 alleles and the fewest for HLA-C alleles. Most CMV-associated TCR beta chains appeared to be HLA-restricted in a later analysis, and the HLA associations seemed to be driven largely by CMV exposure. The authors suggested that the approach could potentially be generalized to other disease states and immunological phenotypes. In a later analysis, several top co-occurrence clusters were reported to appear linked to parvovirus B19, influenza, CMV and Epstein-Barr virus. Correlated functional status among segregating V segments might reflect linkage disequilibrium, but an unknown experimental factor could not be ruled out. In a later genetic analysis, fewer N-insertions in productive TCRs were reported among donors in an Asian-associated ancestry cluster than the approximately 710-donor mean. Only TCR beta chains were sequenced in this cohort, and the absence of alpha or paired-chain data limited detectable features. Specific HLA alleles were associated with 15,000 to 20,000 TCR beta sequences at a false discovery rate of 0.05 in a later analysis. In a later genetic analysis, a missense DCLRE1C variant was associated with V-gene and J-gene trimming of TCR beta chains, and the association was replicated in an independent cohort. In an earlier analysis of fewer than 750 of the donors, most TCR beta V segments were observed in productive rearrangements about 87% or about 30% of the time, broadly matching IMGT annotations. The earlier analysis of approximately 590 of the donors excluded roughly 17 rarely observed V segments, including chromosome 9 orphons, because counts were too low. HLA typing was unavailable for some donors at each locus, so association tests used only the typed subset. The study listed over 150 TCR beta chains as associated with cytomegalovirus.

In total, about 650 healthy bone marrow donors made up the cohort. At the time of sampling, all cohort members were nominally healthy, though unrecorded immune exposures were likely present. The donor was CMV seronegative and was included in the group of around 320 seronegative cohort members. A peripheral blood sample was provided by each donor, and peripheral blood mononuclear cells were used for TCR beta sequencing. Genomic DNA extraction from the blood cell samples was performed with the Qiagen DNeasy Blood Extraction Kit. This clone was recorded once. The antigen it binds to is not known. Within one base of it there is no much larger clone, and no base qualities were kept. Libraries came from the immunoSEQ multiplex PCR assay. For the multiplex PCR, a mixture combining 60 forward primers for TCR Vbeta segments and 13 reverse primers for TCR Jbeta segments was used. The CDR3 region of rearranged TCR beta genes was amplified from genomic DNA with a multiplex PCR assay. The amplified TCR beta libraries were sequenced on the Illumina HiSeq System as 87-base-pair reads. In the source study's methods: Across the 670 or so repertoires, a later analysis counted tens of millions of unique TCR beta chains, around 10 million of which were shared by at least two donors. A nearest-neighbor algorithm error-corrected the raw reads and collapsed the reads into unique sequences, merging closely related sequences to remove PCR and sequencing errors. CDR3 sequences were aligned to IMGT reference sequences to assign V, D and J gene segments. For a sequence to be retained, a match of at least six nucleotides to both a V gene segment and a J gene segment was required. A rearrangement was called productive if the CDR3 had no stop codons and remained in frame with V and J, and every other rearrangement was called non-productive. Following IMGT convention, CDR3 was defined as the stretch from the second conserved V-encoded cysteine up to the conserved J-encoded phenylalanine. Sequences without an unambiguous match to a single V gene segment were excluded from the earlier analysis of several hundred of the donors. An earlier analysis of approximately 590 of the donors classified V segments as functional when productive rearrangements were above 56.7% and as segregating when the standard deviation between donors was above 5%. A statistical classification framework was developed to diagnose cytomegalovirus status using the catalog of TCR beta chain sequences. A later analysis assigned V and J genes by comparing TCR nucleotide sequences with IMGT/GENE-DB human TR gene sequences. The TCRdist pipeline was used in a later analysis to assign CDR3 sequences and most-parsimonious VDJ recombination scenarios. A later analysis defined each TCR beta chain by its CDR3 amino acid sequence plus V-gene family, and excluded reads lacking a unique V-gene family. A later analysis removed 500 to 650 highly shared, low-generation-probability nucleotide sequences to deal with suspected cross-contamination and a sequencing artifact. In a later analysis, a clonal expansion index for each public chain was calculated from normalized within-repertoire ranks of inferred template counts. In a later analysis, generation probabilities were computed using a VDJ recombination model fitted to out-of-frame rearrangements, and the results were checked against IGoR. A later analysis scored TCR-TCR, TCR-HLA and TCR-CMV co-occurrence with hypergeometric tests, applying a repertoire-size bias correction to TCR pairs. False discovery rates were estimated in a later analysis by permuting HLA or CMV assignments 20 times. In a later analysis, co-occurring TCRs were grouped with DBSCAN, and TCRdist sequence similarity was added when clustering was performed within HLA-allele-positive subsets. Repertoires with fewer than 30,000 or more than 120,000 public chains were left out of co-occurrence clustering, as were a few repertoires with anomalous nucleotide sharing. The table was pulled from immuneACCESS by TCRdb, which kept in-frame rearrangements only. Such tables lose some clones; where checked, under half of the loss comes from unresolved V genes, and the rest has no known cause. The V and J calls and clone size come from that table; D and trimming were worked out from the DNA. The sample table contains about 170,000 clones; only one count was recorded for 85% of them. The top ten clones comprise 1% of the sample.

From cysteine to phenylalanine, the CDR3 is 15 amino acids long. The sequence is cut down to CDR3 DNA, 45 bases in frame from base 1. V was cut back by 1 base and J by 4 bases, leaving a gap of 11 bases between them. CDR1 and CDR2 (SGHNT, YYREEE) derive from the germline V gene (reference sequence). The sequenced material came from PBMCs. The rearranged segments are TRBV5-4 and TRBJ2-2, and possibly TRBD2, on 5 matching bases. The source is a boy aged 2-15 years in good health and CMV-seronegative. The CDR3: CASSLPGVGTGELFF. The bases read TGTGCCAGCAGCTTGCCCGGGGTGGGCACCGGGGAGCTGTTTTTT.